One sample yielded the 29 T cell receptor delta chains listed below, sequenced in a study of γδ T cells in repeated Plasmodium falciparum infection. TCRdb re-called the multiplex PCR reads using CATT. The sample yields some 100,000 delta-chain clones, more than 1.4% seen once. Flow sorting of PBMC yielded separate Vgamma9/Vdelta2+ and Vdelta2-negative gammadelta T cell populations for bulk repertoire analysis. The sample taken for sequencing was gamma-delta T cells from blood. Receptors originate from a pool of human donors (malaria-infected and uninfected, not separated).

This clone was seen ten or more times. TCRdb has a much larger clone's protein, which differs at residue 6 from the translation of this DNA, likely because of a read error; what is shown is the protein translated from the DNA. The chain uses TRDV2 and TRDJ3; 10 bases agree with TRDD3. The J gene, absent from TCRdb, was called here by matching the DNA to germline. The V gene's germline CDR1 is GEAIGNYY and CDR2 EKD. The ends lost 0 bases at V and 0 bases at J; junction bases unmatched: 7. The CDR3 extends over 20 amino acids. As DNA, the CDR3 is TGTGCCTGTGACACCACTAGACTGGGGGATCGCTCCTGGGACACCCGACAGATGTTTTTC. Protein product: CACDTTRLGDRSWDTRQMFF.

For this clone: TCRdb attributes to this sequence the protein of a much larger clone, which differs from the DNA translation at residue 6; a read error is likely, and the protein displayed is translated from the DNA. The gene calls are TRDV2 and TRDJ1, with 11 bases fitting TRDD3. Germline matching of the DNA provided the J gene here, since TCRdb leaves it blank. J was trimmed by 0 bases and V by 0 bases; bases with no gene match: 14. This CDR3 contains 20 residues. Germline-derived CDR1 and CDR2 are GEAIGNYY and EKD. CDR3 DNA sequence: TGTGCCTGTGACACCAAGAAAGTACTGGGGGATAAGGTGTACACCGATAAACTCATCTTT. It specifies CACDTKKVLGDKVYTDKLIF.

The table lists this clone with many counts. The V call is TRDV2, the J call TRDJ1, with 7 bases aligning to TRDD3. The V gene end was trimmed by 3 bases and the J gene end by 4 bases; junction bases not matched to a gene: 10. CDR1 is GEAIGNYY, CDR2 EKD, per germline. CDR3 length: 15 amino acids. CDR3 DNA: TGTGCCTGTGACTCTCGGGGGATGCTGGGCGATAAACTCATCTTT. Its translation is CACDSRGMLGDKLIF.

This clone has at least ten counts. The chain carries TRDV1 and TRDJ1; 12 bases are a match to TRDD3. V shed 4 bases, J shed 4 bases, and the junction held 31 bases outside the gene matches. The CDR3 runs 24 residues. From germline, CDR1 is TSWWSYY and CDR2 QGS. CDR3 amino acids: CALGVPMPLIPLWYWGILDDKLIF. In DNA, the CDR3 is TGTGCTCTTGGGGTCCCAATGCCCCTTATTCCTCTTTGGTACTGGGGGATACTGGACGATAAACTCATCTTT.

At least ten counts were recorded for this clone. TCRdb's protein for this DNA is that of a much larger clone and differs from the translation at residue 5, likely a read error; the protein shown is the DNA translation. The sample holds other DNA sequences that translate to the same CDR3. This chain connects TRDV3 to TRDJ1; D not resolved. The CDR3 has 17 amino acids. Germline V gene data show CDR1 as TVYSNPD and CDR2 as GDNSRS (reference sequence). With 0 bases removed from V and 0 bases from J, the gap between germline ends came to 20 bases. The DNA of the CDR3 is TGTGCCTTTAGTCGGAGTCTTCGGGTCTGGTACACCGATAAACTCATCTTT. Protein sequence: CAFSRSLRVWYTDKLIF.

This clone was counted ten times or more. The chain joins TRDV1 to TRDJ1, with a weak D call TRDD3 (6 bases). Between the trimmed V and J ends, which lost 1 base and 0 bases, there was a span of 18 bases. CDR1 and CDR2 from the germline V gene are TSWWSYY and QGS. The length of the CDR3 is 18 residues. CDR3 region: CALGEPTKYWAYTDKLIF. The CDR3 nucleotides read TGTGCTCTTGGGGAACCAACCAAGTACTGGGCTTACACCGATAAACTCATCTTT.

With regard to this clone: This DNA translates differently at residue 11 from the TCRdb protein, which is that of a much larger clone; a read error is likely, and the protein shown is the DNA's own translation. The chain has TRDV2 and TRDJ1, with no clear D. TCRdb does not report a J gene; here it was assigned by matching the DNA to germline references. V was shortened by 0 bases and J by 10 bases, with 17 bases between the two germline ends. Germline loops: CDR1 GEAIGNYY, CDR2 EKD. This CDR3 spans 14 amino acids. The CDR3 region is CACDTPFVVGGLIF. Here the CDR3 DNA reads TGTGCCTGTGACACCCCTTTTGTAGTTGGCGGACTCATCTTT.

As for this clone: Only one base separates this from a far larger clonotype, so it likely reflects a read error. The same CDR3 also results from other DNA sequences found in this sample. The chain is built from TRDV1 and TRDJ1, with D possibly being TRDD1 (5 bases). CDR1 and CDR2 (germline): TSWWSYY, QGS. This CDR3 is built from 16 residues. The CDR3: CALGEEEISLTDKLIF. The CDR3 nucleotides read TGTGCTCTTGGGGAAGAAGAAATCTCTCTTACCGATAAGCTCATCTTT.

This clone was seen a few times. TCRdb pairs this DNA with a much larger clone's protein that differs at residue 5, likely a read error; the protein shown was translated from the DNA. The V call is TRDV1, the J call TRDJ1; D could derive from TRDD2 or TRDD3 (5 bases each). TCRdb is silent on the J gene; assignment here came from matching the DNA to germline. Germline CDR1 TSWWSYY, CDR2 QGS. V was shortened by 4 bases and J by 4 bases, with 19 bases between the two germline ends. The length of the CDR3 is 16 residues. In nucleotides, the CDR3 is TGTGCTCTTGGGGGAGTTCCTGTGCGAGGGATCGATAAACTCATCTTT. As protein: CALGGVPVRGIDKLIF.

As to this clone: The TCRdb protein, from a much larger clone, departs from this DNA's translation at residue 3, likely by read error; the protein shown derives from the DNA. The V gene is TRDV1, the J gene TRDJ1; D might be TRDD3 (9 bases). Germline lookup yields CDR1 TSWWSYY and CDR2 QGS. The length of the CDR3 is 22 residues. The CDR3, as DNA: TGTGCTCCTGGGGAACCTGGCCTTCCTAGTGGGGGATATCAAATGTACACCGATAAACTCATCTTT. This gives the protein CAPGEPGLPSGGYQMYTDKLIF.

As concerns this clone: The TCRdb record carries a much larger clone's protein, which differs from this DNA's translation at residue 13; a read error is the likely cause, and the protein listed here is the DNA translation. The chain employs TRDV2 and TRDJ1; a possible D gene is TRDD3 (5 bases). Germline V gives CDR1 GEAIGNYY, CDR2 EKD. The CDR3 extends over 21 amino acids. V was shortened by 0 bases and J by 1 base, with 29 bases between the two germline ends. The CDR3 DNA reads as TGTGCCTGTGACACCGTTTTCGGCTTAAAACCTGGGAACCCGTCCACCGATAAACTCATCTTT. Its translation: CACDTVFGLKPGNPSTDKLIF.

This clone was found many times. The chain carries TRDV1 and TRDJ1; 13 bases are a match to TRDD3. Germline lookup yields CDR1 TSWWSYY and CDR2 QGS. The CDR3 contains 15 residues. With 2 bases clipped from V and 4 bases from J, the junction kept 1 base outside the gene matches. In nucleotides, the CDR3 is TGTGCTCTTGGGGAAAACTGGGGGATACGCGATAAACTCATCTTT. Its translation: CALGENWGIRDKLIF.

This clone was seen more than once but under ten times. A read error likely explains this, since a far larger clone differs by one base. The same CDR3 also results from other DNA sequences found in this sample. No call exists for the J gene, whereas the V gene is TRDV1; TRDD2 is the table's D call, not checked against the DNA. The CDR3 is 21 residues long. Germline V gives CDR1 TSWWSYY, CDR2 QGS. CDR3 in DNA: TGTGCTCTTGGGCCAAAACCCGCCTTCCTACGGAGGGGGGCCCGTACTGGAAAACTCATCTTC. It yields the protein CALGPKPAFLRRGARTGKLIF.

This clone showed up many times. This DNA translates differently at residue 16 from the TCRdb protein, which is that of a much larger clone; a read error is likely, and the protein shown is the DNA's own translation. The chain has TRDV2 and TRDJ1, with D perhaps TRDD3 (6 bases). Per the germline V gene, CDR1 is GEAIGNYY and CDR2 is EKD. CDR3 length: 18 amino acids. Here the CDR3 DNA reads TGTGCCTGTGACACCGTTTACCGTGGGGGGAGAGACACCGATAAACCCATCTTT. Its translation: CACDTVYRGGRDTDKPIF.

This clone has just a few counts. The protein that TCRdb holds for this DNA derives from a much larger clone and differs from the translated DNA at residue 10, which likely indicates a read error; the protein shown here is translated from the DNA. This rearrangement joins TRDV2 to TRDJ1; 8 bases line up with TRDD3. The CDR3 loop spans 16 amino acids. V shed 1 base and J 3 bases; nucleotides not matched to a gene: 9. From germline, CDR1 is GEAIGNYY and CDR2 EKD. The CDR3 nucleotides are TGTGCCTGTGACACGATCTATGGGGGATGCGCCGATAAACTCATCTTT. Translated: CACDTIYGGCADKLIF.

Points on this clone: It differs at one base from a far larger clone, so likely a read error. Different DNA sequences within this sample yield the same CDR3. This chain uses TRDV2 with TRDJ1; TRDD3 aligns across 8 bases. TCRdb leaves out the J gene; it was filled in here by matching the DNA to germline. CDR1 is GEAIGNYY, CDR2 EKD, per germline. V lost 3 bases and J lost 3; bases outside the gene matches: 20. There are 19 residues in the CDR3. Here the CDR3 DNA reads TGTGCCTGTGACCCCCTGCGTACTGGGGGTCCCACCGCCTCCGATAAACTCATCTTT. Translating gives CACDPLRTGGPTASDKLIF.

In the case of this clone: For this DNA, TCRdb reports the protein of a much larger clone, which diverges at residue 13, most likely from a read error; the protein presented here is translated directly from the DNA. V gene TRDV1 combines with J gene TRDJ1; either TRDD1 or TRDD3 may supply D (6 bases each). The V gene's germline CDR1 is TSWWSYY and CDR2 QGS. The germline V and J ends were trimmed by 0 bases and 0 bases, with 26 bases remaining between them. The CDR3 loop spans 21 amino acids. The CDR3 loop reads CALGELLGANSTVGYTDKLIF. As DNA, the CDR3 is TGTGCTCTTGGGGAACTATTGGGGGCTAATAGTACTGTGGGATACACCGATAAACTCATCTTT.

Of note for this clone: A far larger clone is off by one base, so a read error is likely. This CDR3 is also generated by other DNA sequences in the sample. The CDR3 protein is CALGEFSITVWGRNTDKLIF. Written as DNA, the CDR3 is TGTGCTCTTGGGGAATTCTCTATTACGGTCTGGGGGAGAAACACCGACAAACTCATCTTT. The rearrangement uses TRDV1 and TRDJ1, with 8 bases matching TRDD3. TCRdb lists no J gene, so it was determined here by aligning the DNA to germline. CDR3 length: 20 amino acids. The germline CDR1 and CDR2 sequences are TSWWSYY and QGS.

A remark on this clone: The amino acid sequence in TCRdb belongs to a much larger clone and departs from this DNA's translation at residue 16, likely a sequencing read error; the sequence shown is translated from the DNA. The chain employs TRDV1 and TRDJ1; 9 bases fit TRDD3. The V gene's germline CDR1 is TSWWSYY and CDR2 QGS. J lost 0 bases, V lost 0 bases, and 23 bases had no gene match. The CDR3 runs to 23 residues. The CDR3 protein is CALGELGVYDIRLGEPYTDKLIF. The DNA of the CDR3 is TGTGCTCTTGGGGAACTCGGCGTCTACGATATTAGACTGGGGGAACCGTACACCGATAAACTCATCTTT.

In regard to this clone: A read error likely explains why the TCRdb protein, taken from a much larger clone, differs from this DNA's translation at residue 3; the protein shown is translated from the DNA. The V and J genes are TRDV2 and TRDJ3; 11 nucleotides agree with TRDD3. Here the J gene came from matching the DNA to germline, since TCRdb omits it. This CDR3 has 21 amino acids. Germline assignment: CDR1 GEAIGNYY and CDR2 EKD. The CDR3 sequence: CARDTELLGDKGSWDTRQMFF. Written as DNA, the CDR3 is TGTGCCCGTGACACCGAGCTACTGGGGGATAAGGGGTCCTGGGACACCCGACAGATGTTTTTC.

As concerns this clone: This DNA's translation and the protein TCRdb lists, from a much larger clone, do not match at residue 3, likely due to a read error; the protein shown is translated from the DNA. V is TRDV1 and J is TRDJ1; 12 bases line up with TRDD3. TCRdb lists no J gene, so it was determined here by aligning the DNA to germline. Germline values: CDR1 TSWWSYY, CDR2 QGS. This CDR3 is built from 21 residues. The CDR3 loop reads CAPGELVTIKTGGYLSDKLIF. Written as DNA, the CDR3 is TGTGCTCCTGGGGAACTAGTGACGATAAAGACTGGGGGATACTTAAGCGATAAACTCATCTTT.

Comments on this clone: A far bigger clonotype differs at one base, so this is likely a read error. Additional DNA sequences in this sample encode the identical CDR3. This chain joins TRDV1 and TRDJ1, with D perhaps matching TRDD3 (6 bases). Germline V gene lookup returns CDR1 TSWWSYY and CDR2 QGS. The CDR3 contains 19 residues. DNA for the CDR3: TGTGCGCTTGGGGAACTGGGAAAATGGTGGGCCTCCCGGGACGATAAACTCATCTTT. Its protein product is CALGELGKWWASRDDKLIF.

This clone was counted many times. The chain combines TRDV1 with TRDJ1; 7 bases map to TRDD3. After removal of 2 bases from V and 4 bases from J, the junction contained 31 bases not matched to a gene. The CDR3 is 23 residues long. Germline V gene data show CDR1 as TSWWSYY and CDR2 as QGS. This chain's CDR3 is CALGEAISPTCYWGNARGDKLIF. CDR3 nucleotide sequence: TGTGCTCTTGGGGAAGCTATTTCACCCACTTGCTACTGGGGTAACGCAAGGGGCGATAAACTCATCTTT.

By share of the sample, this clone is medium-sized. The chain carries TRDV2 and TRDJ1, with 7 bases matching TRDD3. Trimming removed 1 base from V and 2 bases from J; junction bases left unmatched: 12. The V gene's germline CDR1 is GEAIGNYY and CDR2 EKD. This CDR3 contains 17 residues. CDR3 amino acids: CACDTRSTGDRTDKLIF. DNA for the CDR3: TGTGCCTGTGACACGCGAAGTACTGGGGATCGGACCGATAAACTCATCTTT.

Concerning this clone: With a far larger clone one base away, a read error is the likely cause. In the same sample, other DNA sequences code for this CDR3. The chain joins TRDV2 to TRDJ1, with 11 bases lining up with TRDD3. TCRdb offers no J gene call, so here the DNA was matched to germline to obtain one. The V gene end was trimmed by 1 base and the J gene end by 0 bases; junction bases not matched to a gene: 9. CDR3 length: 18 residues. Per germline, CDR1 GEAIGNYY and CDR2 EKD. The CDR3 region has the DNA TGTGCCTGTGACACGCTGCTGGGGGATACTCAGTACACCGATAAACTCATCTTT. Protein: CACDTLLGDTQYTDKLIF.

Comment on this clone: The amino acid sequence in TCRdb belongs to a much larger clone and departs from this DNA's translation at residue 6, likely a sequencing read error; the sequence shown is translated from the DNA. This chain connects TRDV2 to TRDJ1; TRDD3 is a possible D gene (6 bases). Trimming stripped 7 bases from V and 0 bases from J, with 20 bases between. CDR1 and CDR2 from the germline V gene are GEAIGNYY and EKD. This CDR3 comprises 16 residues. CDR3: CAWEGRGSNYTDKLIF. The CDR3 bases are TGTGCCTGGGAAGGTCGGGGATCCAACTACACCGATAAACTCATCTTT.

There are many counts of this clone. TCRdb pairs this DNA with a much larger clone's protein that differs at residue 9, likely a read error; the protein shown was translated from the DNA. The J gene is TRDJ1, the V gene TRDV2, with 7 bases matching TRDD3. TCRdb lists no J gene, so it was determined here by aligning the DNA to germline. V trimming: 3 bases; J trimming: 0 bases; junction bases outside the gene matches: 12. This CDR3 has 17 amino acids. Germline CDR1 GEAIGNYY, CDR2 EKD. This chain's CDR3 is CACDSLLGNTDTDKLIF. In DNA, the CDR3 is TGTGCCTGTGACTCCTTACTGGGGAATACCGACACCGATAAACTCATCTTT.

V usage is TRDV1 and J usage is TRDJ1; 9 positions agree with TRDD3. Assignment of the J gene here rests on matching the DNA to germline, because TCRdb gives none. Losses at the gene ends were 0 bases for V and 0 bases for J; bases not matched to a gene: 23. CDR1 is TSWWSYY, CDR2 QGS, per germline. CDR3 size: 23 residues. CDR3 sequence (DNA): TGTGCTCTTGGGGAACTTTCCGAATTCCTAAGGGGATACGCCCGTCGGTACACCGATAAACTCATCTTT. This translates into CALGELSEFLRGYARRYTDKLIF.

This clone was seen ten or more times. This sequence is one base from a far larger clone and is likely a read error. Distinct nucleotide sequences in the sample also encode this CDR3. The chain uses TRDV1 and TRDJ1; TRDD3 aligns across 7 bases. CDR1 and CDR2 (germline): TSWWSYY, QGS. This CDR3 region has 13 residues. The CDR3 DNA reads as TGCGCTCTTTTATTCCCTGGGGGCTCAAAACTCATCTTT. Its translation: CALLFPGGSKLIF.